Shown below are 2 T cell receptor beta chains from a single sample sequenced in a study of blood T cell repertoires in COVID-19 (dated by TCRdb to 2020 to 2021). Library preparation used the immunoSEQ multiplex PCR assay. Held by TCRdb, this immuneACCESS table contains in-frame sequences only and omits some clones. Under half of the omission traces to an unresolved V gene where checked; the cause of the rest is unknown. The sample includes fewer than 90,000 clones, with about 83% observed a single time. The ten largest clones represent around a third of the sample. The material sequenced was peripheral blood. These receptors were taken from an older man with acute or convalescent COVID-19.

This clone was picked up one time. V usage is TRBV2 and J usage is TRBJ1-1; TRBD1 matches at 7 bases. Looked up from germline, CDR1 is SNHLY and CDR2 is FYNNEI. V shed 1 base, J shed 2 bases, and the junction held 1 base outside the gene matches. This CDR3 comprises 14 residues. CDR3 residues: CASSEGTGNTEAFF. CDR3 nucleotide sequence: TGTGCCAGCAGTGAAGGGACAGGCAACACTGAAGCTTTCTTT.

The rearrangement links TRBV7-6 to TRBJ2-1; D may be TRBD1 (5 bases). The V end lost 1 base, the J end lost 9 bases, and 19 bases lay between the germline ends. From germline, CDR1 is SGHVS and CDR2 FNYEAQ. This CDR3 spans 16 amino acids. CDR3 in DNA: TGTGCCAGCAGCTTAGAGCCCAGGGTGCAGTCAGGTGAGCAGTTCTTC. Protein: CASSLEPRVQSGEQFF.